This record looks at one TCR beta chain sequence and its context. CDR1 and CDR2 from the germline V gene are SGDLS and YYNGEE. The CDR3 is 15 residues long. J was trimmed by 5 bases and V by 4 bases; bases with no gene match: 7. This specimen belongs to a study of blood T cell repertoires in COVID-19. Study summary: Sources were T cells, B-cell-depleted T cells, or PBMCs; the material itself was cDNA or gDNA.

The assay was immunoSEQ multiplex PCR, and TCRdb's table has in-frame clones only and misses some. The data show more than 100,000 clones, 87% seen once. The sequence was collected from a woman aged 55-69 years with acute or convalescent COVID-19. Sequencing input: peripheral blood. The chain employs TRBV9 and TRBJ1-4, with 8 bases that match TRBD1. The CDR3 DNA reads as TGTGCCAGCAGCTCCTTAGCAGGGGGCAATGAAAAACTGTTTTTT. Translating it yields CASSSLAGGNEKLFF.